A selection of T cell receptor beta chains follows, all from one sample in a study of T cell responses to AZD1222 COVID-19 vaccine. Sequencing used immunoSEQ multiplex PCR; TCRdb keeps in-frame clones, though not all of them. The table shows about 120,000 clones, with roughly 93% occurring only once. The sample was peripheral blood, taken on day 0 of AZD1222 vaccination. These receptor sequences come from an adult in good health. Each CDR3 is given with its conserved first and last residue. Each record gives: V gene, J gene, D gene, CDR3 protein. The D gene is left open where the match is weak.

v_call: TRBV19
j_call: TRBJ2-1
d_call: -
cdr3_aa: CASSIVSGEFSYNEQFF

v_call: TRBV3-1/TRBV3-2
j_call: TRBJ2-7
d_call: -
cdr3_aa: CASSQGTGSYEQYF

v_call: TRBV12-5
j_call: TRBJ2-3
d_call: -
cdr3_aa: CASGFPSPLDTQYF

v_call: TRBV5-5
j_call: TRBJ1-1
d_call: -
cdr3_aa: CASSSPTGTLNTEAFF

v_call: TRBV9
j_call: TRBJ2-1
d_call: TRBD2
cdr3_aa: CASSVAKRGTYNEQFF

v_call: TRBV11-2
j_call: TRBJ2-5
d_call: TRBD1
cdr3_aa: CASSLEAGGFETQYF

v_call: TRBV19
j_call: TRBJ2-3
d_call: TRBD1
cdr3_aa: CASSQGAATDTQYF

v_call: TRBV27
j_call: TRBJ2-7
d_call: -
cdr3_aa: CASTWGDRQYF

v_call: TRBV10-3
j_call: TRBJ2-3
d_call: -
cdr3_aa: CAISESTALGDTQYF

v_call: TRBV6-6
j_call: TRBJ1-3
d_call: -
cdr3_aa: CASSFRIAGNTIYF

v_call: TRBV3-1/TRBV3-2
j_call: TRBJ2-4
d_call: TRBD1
cdr3_aa: CASSQPPGGVRRGTVQYF

v_call: TRBV5-8
j_call: TRBJ2-7
d_call: TRBD1
cdr3_aa: CASSLGDSSYEQYF

v_call: TRBV5-1
j_call: TRBJ1-1
d_call: -
cdr3_aa: CASSRGTADTEAFF

v_call: TRBV7-9
j_call: TRBJ1-3
d_call: TRBD1
cdr3_aa: CASSLGQLFSGNTIYF

v_call: TRBV5-6
j_call: TRBJ2-3
d_call: -
cdr3_aa: CASSLFRASTDTQYF

v_call: TRBV27
j_call: TRBJ1-1
d_call: -
cdr3_aa: CASSLGGLNTEAFF

v_call: TRBV7-9
j_call: TRBJ1-3
d_call: -
cdr3_aa: CAPTEEGPSSGNTIYF

v_call: TRBV4-1
j_call: TRBJ2-7
d_call: TRBD2
cdr3_aa: CASSPISGSSYEQYF

v_call: TRBV2
j_call: TRBJ1-4
d_call: -
cdr3_aa: CAIQKPATNEKLFF

v_call: TRBV15
j_call: TRBJ2-3
d_call: -
cdr3_aa: CATSRVRDTQYF

v_call: TRBV7-9
j_call: TRBJ1-4
d_call: -
cdr3_aa: CASSLRGSNEKLFF

v_call: TRBV28
j_call: TRBJ2-7
d_call: -
cdr3_aa: CASSSFGEQYF

v_call: TRBV5-5
j_call: TRBJ1-1
d_call: -
cdr3_aa: CASSLGVNTEAFF